These T cell receptor beta chains were read from a single sample in a study of long-term antiretroviral therapy in people with HIV. This table comes from immunoSEQ multiplex PCR, and its TCRdb copy is limited to in-frame clones, with some not included. The table records fewer than 35,000 clones, more than 60% of them present only once. The specimen was unsorted PBMCs, collected 2 years after starting antiretroviral therapy. The receptor source for this set is a woman aged 50 to 60 with HIV. The CDR3 runs from the conserved cysteine through the conserved F or W. A D gene is named only where the DNA matches it firmly. Size values are once, few and many counts, or a class for expanded clones, and some rows have none.

TRBD1 . TRBJ1-2 TRBV7-2 CASSYQGAHGYTF TGTGCCAGCAGCTATCAGGGGGCGCATGGCTACACCTTC
TRBD1 medium-sized TRBJ1-5 TRBV18 CASSPDRGGNQPQHF TGTGCCAGCTCACCCGACAGGGGAGGCAATCAGCCCCAGCATTTT
. . TRBJ1-1 TRBV18 CASSPGQTNTEAFF TGTGCCAGCTCACCGGGGCAGACGAACACTGAAGCTTTCTTT
. once TRBJ2-2 TRBV7-3 CASSLLDRANTGELFF TGTGCCAGCAGCCTATTAGATCGGGCGAACACCGGGGAGCTGTTTTTT
. . TRBJ1-4 TRBV6-6 CASSYSGPYEKLFF TGTGCCAGCAGTTACTCCGGACCTTACGAAAAACTGTTTTTT
. . TRBJ1-1 TRBV19 CASSIGRTEAFF TGTGCCAGTAGTATTGGTCGCACTGAAGCTTTCTTT
. . TRBJ1-4 TRBV4-2 CASSQDRRTAEKLFF TGTGCCAGCAGCCAAGATCGTCGGACAGCAGAAAAACTGTTTTTT
. few TRBJ1-1 TRBV15 CATSRRAHNTEAFF TGTGCCACCAGCAGGCGGGCCCATAACACTGAAGCTTTCTTT
TRBD1 . TRBJ1-1 TRBV11-2 CASSLGYDRATEAFF TGTGCCAGCAGCTTAGGTTACGACAGGGCCACTGAAGCTTTCTTT
. . TRBJ2-3 TRBV7-9 CASSRGGHQFTDTQYF TGTGCCAGCAGCCGTGGTGGGCACCAGTTCACAGATACGCAGTATTTT
TRBD2 once TRBJ2-3 TRBV4-1 CASSSPSGGLIFTDTQYF TGCGCCAGCAGCTCCCCTAGCGGGGGCCTTATCTTCACAGATACGCAGTATTTT
. . TRBJ1-5 TRBV12-5 CASGLQGSFLNNNQPQHF TGTGCTAGTGGTTTGCAGGGGTCCTTCCTAAATAACAATCAGCCCCAGCATTTT
TRBD2 . TRBJ2-7 TRBV5-1 CASSLGSSGGAYEQYF TGCGCCAGCAGCTTGGGATCTAGCGGGGGTGCCTACGAGCAGTACTTC
. . TRBJ1-3 TRBV10-3 CAISESGRPSGNTIYF TGTGCCATCAGTGAGTCGGGACGGCCCTCTGGAAACACCATATATTTT
. few TRBJ1-2 TRBV27 CASGTPMLTF TGTGCCAGCGGGACACCTATGCTCACCTTC
. . TRBJ1-2 TRBV4-1 CASSSRVYGYTF TGCGCCAGCAGCTCCAGGGTGTATGGCTACACCTTC
TRBD2 . TRBJ2-5 TRBV18 CASSLRTSGSQETQYF TGTGCCAGCTCTCTCCGGACTAGCGGGTCTCAAGAGACCCAGTACTTC
. . TRBJ1-4 TRBV2 CASHGTALNEKLFF TGTGCCAGCCACGGGACTGCGCTTAATGAAAAACTGTTTTTT
. . TRBJ2-2 TRBV5-1 CASSLAGNTGELFF TGCGCCAGCAGCTTGGCGGGGAACACCGGGGAGCTGTTTTTT
. . TRBJ2-2 TRBV10-3 CAIRVGANTGELFF TGTGCCATCAGGGTGGGGGCGAACACCGGGGAGCTGTTTTTT
. . TRBJ1-3 TRBV18 CASSPLGRSPSPGNTIYF TGTGCCAGCTCACCCCTGGGCCGGTCCCCGAGCCCTGGAAACACCATATATTTT
. . TRBJ2-6 TRBV7-6 CASSLKGSGANVLTF TGTGCCAGCAGCTTAAAAGGGAGCGGGGCCAACGTCCTGACTTTC
. . TRBJ1-1 TRBV7-9 CASSSPRGGRDTEAFF TGTGCCAGCAGCTCGCCCCGGGGGGGGAGGGACACTGAAGCTTTCTTT
TRBD2 . TRBJ2-3 TRBV18 CASSPYRTSGGLTDTQYF TGTGCCAGCTCACCATATCGGACTAGCGGGGGCCTCACAGATACGCAGTATTTT
. . TRBJ2-3 TRBV7-9 CASRPEGQAPAQYF TGTGCCAGCAGACCCGAAGGTCAGGCCCCGGCGCAGTATTTT
. . TRBJ2-5 TRBV4-1 CASSQVIRQETQYF TGCGCCAGCAGCCAAGTAATCCGTCAAGAGACCCAGTACTTC
TRBD2 . TRBJ2-7 TRBV7-8 CASSLEFAGGGEQYF TGTGCCAGCAGCTTAGAGTTTGCGGGGGGAGGGGAGCAGTACTTC
. few TRBJ1-2 TRBV6-6 CASRGIAQLFYGYTF TGTGCCAGCAGAGGAATCGCACAGCTCTTCTATGGCTACACCTTC
. few TRBJ1-5 TRBV6-5 CASSYSEGIQPQHF TGTGCCAGCAGTTACTCGGAGGGGATTCAGCCCCAGCATTTT
TRBD1 . TRBJ1-4 TRBV7-6 CASSLDATGDEKLFF TGTGCCAGCAGCTTAGACGCGACAGGGGATGAAAAACTGTTTTTT
. . TRBJ1-5 TRBV5-6 CASSLVRQVNQPQHF TGTGCCAGCAGCTTGGTGAGACAGGTGAATCAGCCCCAGCATTTT
TRBD1 . TRBJ1-1 TRBV7-9 CASSRQGRNTEAFF TGTGCCAGCAGCCGACAGGGTAGGAACACTGAAGCTTTCTTT
TRBD2 few TRBJ2-1 TRBV5-4 CASSDGLAGPSSYNEQFF TGTGCCAGCAGCGACGGACTAGCGGGCCCCAGCTCCTACAATGAGCAGTTCTTC
. . TRBJ1-1 TRBV5-4 CASSLEELNTEAFF TGTGCCAGCAGCTTGGAAGAGTTAAACACTGAAGCTTTCTTT
. . TRBJ2-2 TRBV18 CASSLVEASGELFF TGTGCCAGCTCACTTGTTGAGGCATCCGGGGAGCTGTTTTTT
. . TRBJ1-1 TRBV6-6 CASSTLGSTEAFF TGTGCCAGCAGTACCCTAGGGAGCACTGAAGCTTTCTTT
. . TRBJ1-4 TRBV5-1 CASTLQGNSEKLFF TGCGCCAGCACCCTCCAGGGGAATAGTGAAAAACTGTTTTTT
. . TRBJ1-5 TRBV2 CASSDLRSGQPQHF TGTGCCAGCAGTGATTTGAGGTCGGGGCAGCCCCAGCATTTT
TRBD1 . TRBJ2-2 TRBV18 CASSPGTGNTGELFF TGTGCCAGCTCACCCGGGACAGGGAACACCGGGGAGCTGTTTTTT
. . TRBJ1-2 TRBV28 CASSLGNYGYTF TGTGCCAGCAGTTTGGGGAACTATGGCTACACCTTC
. . TRBJ1-4 TRBV5-1 CASSLESLEKLFF TGCGCCAGCAGCTTGGAGTCTCTTGAAAAACTGTTTTTT
. . TRBJ1-3 TRBV2 CASRRDSNSGNTIYF TGTGCCAGCAGACGAGACAGTAACTCTGGAAACACCATATATTTT
. once TRBJ2-1 TRBV11-2 CASSLGRDNEQFF TGTGCCAGCAGCTTAGGCAGGGACAATGAGCAGTTCTTC
. . TRBJ1-2 TRBV9 CASRRRLDGYTF TGTGCCAGCAGGCGGAGGTTGGATGGCTACACCTTC
. . TRBJ2-2 TRBV5-6 CASSLALLNTGELFF TGTGCCAGCAGCTTGGCTCTACTTAACACCGGGGAGCTGTTTTTT
. . TRBJ1-1 TRBV19 CASSIGTGRAEAFF TGTGCCAGTAGTATCGGAACAGGGAGGGCTGAAGCTTTCTTT
. . TRBJ1-5 TRBV25-1 CASSVTLIRDGYYQPQHF TGTGCCAGCAGTGTAACCCTTATCCGGGACGGATACTATCAGCCCCAGCATTTT
. once TRBJ2-7 TRBV28 CASSPTENYEQYF TGTGCCAGCAGCCCTACTGAGAACTACGAGCAGTACTTC
. once TRBJ1-5 TRBV6-1 CASSEQSVWNQPQHF TGTGCCAGCAGTGAACAGTCCGTTTGGAATCAGCCCCAGCATTTT
. once TRBJ1-1 TRBV5-1 CASSVPEEGDTEAFF TGCGCCAGCAGCGTACCGGAGGAGGGAGACACTGAAGCTTTCTTT
. once TRBJ1-1 TRBV7-2 CASSLMGVVRGVNTEAFF TGTGCCAGCAGCTTAATGGGCGTCGTAAGAGGAGTTAACACTGAAGCTTTCTTT
. . TRBJ2-5 TRBV30 CAWSSMGSGLGVETQYF TGTGCCTGGAGTTCGATGGGGAGCGGATTGGGGGTTGAGACCCAGTACTTC